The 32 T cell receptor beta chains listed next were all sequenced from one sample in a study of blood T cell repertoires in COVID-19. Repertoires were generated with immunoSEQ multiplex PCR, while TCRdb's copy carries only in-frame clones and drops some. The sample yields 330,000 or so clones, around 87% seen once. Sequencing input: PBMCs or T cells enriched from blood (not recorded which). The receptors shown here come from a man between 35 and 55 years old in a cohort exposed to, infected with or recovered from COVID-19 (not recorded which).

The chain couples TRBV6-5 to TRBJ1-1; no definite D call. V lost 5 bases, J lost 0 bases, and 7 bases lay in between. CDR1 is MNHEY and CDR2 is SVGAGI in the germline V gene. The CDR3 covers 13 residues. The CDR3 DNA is TGTGCCAGCAGTCCTTTAATGAACACTGAAGCTTTCTTT. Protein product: CASSPLMNTEAFF.

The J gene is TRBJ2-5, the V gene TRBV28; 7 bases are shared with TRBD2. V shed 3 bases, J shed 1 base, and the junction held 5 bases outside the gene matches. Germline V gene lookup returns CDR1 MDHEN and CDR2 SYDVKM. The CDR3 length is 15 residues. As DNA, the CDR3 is TGTGCCAGCAGTTTCACGGGACTATCCCAAGAGACCCAGTACTTC. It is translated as CASSFTGLSQETQYF. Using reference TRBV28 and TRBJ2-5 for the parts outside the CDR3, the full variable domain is DVKVTQSSRYLVKRTGEKVFLECVQDMDHENMFWYRQDPGLGLRLIYFSYDVKMKEKGDIPEGYSVSREKKERFSLILESASTNQTSMYLCASSFTGLSQETQYFGPGTRLLVL.

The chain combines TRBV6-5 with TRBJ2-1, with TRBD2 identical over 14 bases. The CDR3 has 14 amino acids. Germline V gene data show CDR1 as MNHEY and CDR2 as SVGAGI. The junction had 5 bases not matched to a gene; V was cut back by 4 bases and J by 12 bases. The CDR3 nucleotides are TGTGCCAGCAGTTCGGGACTAGCGGGAGTGGGGCAGTTCTTC. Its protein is CASSSGLAGVGQFF.

In nucleotides, the CDR3 is TGTGCCAGCAGCTTCTACAGGGGGCGGAGCTATGGCTACACCTTC. Translation gives CASSFYRGRSYGYTF. V usage is TRBV6-5 and J usage is TRBJ1-2; 9 nucleotides line up with TRBD1. Germline CDR1 MNHEY, CDR2 SVGAGI. The CDR3 sequence is 15 residues long. The junction had 9 bases not matched to a gene; V was cut back by 6 bases and J by 4 bases.

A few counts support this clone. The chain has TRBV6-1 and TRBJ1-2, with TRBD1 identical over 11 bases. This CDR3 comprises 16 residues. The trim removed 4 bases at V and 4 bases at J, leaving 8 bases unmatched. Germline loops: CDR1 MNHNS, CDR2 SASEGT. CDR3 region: CASSAKRTGGIYGYTF. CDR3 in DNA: TGTGCCAGCAGTGCAAAAAGGACAGGGGGCATCTATGGCTACACCTTC.

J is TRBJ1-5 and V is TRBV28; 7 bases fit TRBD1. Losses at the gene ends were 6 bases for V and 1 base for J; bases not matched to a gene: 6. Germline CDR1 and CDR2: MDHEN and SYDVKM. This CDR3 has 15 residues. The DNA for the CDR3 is TGTGCCAGCAGATACAGGGGAAGGAGCAATCAGCCCCAGCATTTT. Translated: CASRYRGRSNQPQHF.

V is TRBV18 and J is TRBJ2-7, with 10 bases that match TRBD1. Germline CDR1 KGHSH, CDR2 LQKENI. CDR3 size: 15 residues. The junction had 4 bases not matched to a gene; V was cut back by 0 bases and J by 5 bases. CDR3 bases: TGTGCCAGCTCACCACCCGGACAGGGGGTCCACGAGCAGTACTTC. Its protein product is CASSPPGQGVHEQYF.

CDR3: CASSQMKAGGPTDTQYF. In DNA form, the CDR3 reads TGCGCCAGCAGCCAAATGAAAGCGGGAGGGCCGACAGATACGCAGTATTTT. The gene calls are TRBV4-1 and TRBJ2-3, with 10 nucleotides matching TRBD2. CDR1 and CDR2 (germline): MGHRA, YSYEKL. Losses at the gene ends were 2 bases for V and 3 bases for J; bases not matched to a gene: 8. This CDR3 has 17 residues.

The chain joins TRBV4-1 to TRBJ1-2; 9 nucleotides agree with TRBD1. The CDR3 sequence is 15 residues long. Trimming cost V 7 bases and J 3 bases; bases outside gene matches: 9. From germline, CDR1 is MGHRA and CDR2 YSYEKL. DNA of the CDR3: TGCGCCAGCACCGGGACAGGGAGGGCACACTATGGCTACACCTTC. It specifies CASTGTGRAHYGYTF.

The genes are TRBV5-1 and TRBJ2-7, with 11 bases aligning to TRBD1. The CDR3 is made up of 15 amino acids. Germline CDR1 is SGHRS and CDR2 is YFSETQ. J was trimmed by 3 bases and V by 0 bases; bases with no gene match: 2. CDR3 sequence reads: CASSLDGTGGYEQYF. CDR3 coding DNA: TGCGCCAGCAGCTTGGACGGGACAGGGGGCTACGAGCAGTACTTC. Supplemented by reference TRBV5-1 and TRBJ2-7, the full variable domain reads KAGVTQTPRYLIKTRGQQVTLSCSPISGHRSVSWYQQTPGQGLQFLFEYFSETQRNKGNFPGRFSGRQFSNSRSEMNVSTLELGDSALYLCASSLDGTGGYEQYFGPGTRLTVT.

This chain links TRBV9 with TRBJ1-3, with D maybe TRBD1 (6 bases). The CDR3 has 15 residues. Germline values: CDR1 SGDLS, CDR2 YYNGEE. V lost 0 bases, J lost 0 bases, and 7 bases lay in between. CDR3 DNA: TGTGCCAGCAGCGTAGTAGGGGGCTCTGGAAACACCATATATTTT. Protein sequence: CASSVVGGSGNTIYF. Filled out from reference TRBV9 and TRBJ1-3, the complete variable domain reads DSGVTQTPKHLITATGQRVTLRCSPRSGDLSVYWYQQSLDQGLQFLIQYYNGEERAKGNILERFSAQQFPDLHSELNLSSLELGDSALYFCASSVVGGSGNTIYFGEGSWLTVV.

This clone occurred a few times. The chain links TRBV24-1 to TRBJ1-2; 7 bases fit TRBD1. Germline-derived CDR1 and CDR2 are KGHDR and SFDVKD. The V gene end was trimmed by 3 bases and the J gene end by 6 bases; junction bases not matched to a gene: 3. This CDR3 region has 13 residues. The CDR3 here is CATSDATGDGYTF. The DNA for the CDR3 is TGTGCCACCAGTGATGCCACAGGGGATGGCTACACCTTC.

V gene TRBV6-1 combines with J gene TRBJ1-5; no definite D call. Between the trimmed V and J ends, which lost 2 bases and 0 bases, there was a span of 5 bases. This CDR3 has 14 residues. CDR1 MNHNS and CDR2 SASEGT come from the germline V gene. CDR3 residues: CASSEHFSNQPQHF. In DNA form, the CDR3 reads TGTGCCAGCAGTGAACATTTTAGCAATCAGCCCCAGCATTTT.

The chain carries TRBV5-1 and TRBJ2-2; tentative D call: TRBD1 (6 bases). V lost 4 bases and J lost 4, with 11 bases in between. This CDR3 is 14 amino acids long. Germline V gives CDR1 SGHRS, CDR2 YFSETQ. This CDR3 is CASSNRQATGELFF. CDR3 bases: TGCGCCAGCAGCAATAGACAGGCCACCGGGGAGCTGTTTTTT. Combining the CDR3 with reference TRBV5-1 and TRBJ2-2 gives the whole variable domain KAGVTQTPRYLIKTRGQQVTLSCSPISGHRSVSWYQQTPGQGLQFLFEYFSETQRNKGNFPGRFSGRQFSNSRSEMNVSTLELGDSALYLCASSNRQATGELFFGEGSRLTVL.

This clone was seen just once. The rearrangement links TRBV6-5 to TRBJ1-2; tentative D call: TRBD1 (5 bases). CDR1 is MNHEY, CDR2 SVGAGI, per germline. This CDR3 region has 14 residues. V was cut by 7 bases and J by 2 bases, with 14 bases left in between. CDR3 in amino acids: CASKPLPGNYGYTF. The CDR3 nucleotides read TGTGCCAGCAAACCTCTGCCAGGGAACTATGGCTACACCTTC.

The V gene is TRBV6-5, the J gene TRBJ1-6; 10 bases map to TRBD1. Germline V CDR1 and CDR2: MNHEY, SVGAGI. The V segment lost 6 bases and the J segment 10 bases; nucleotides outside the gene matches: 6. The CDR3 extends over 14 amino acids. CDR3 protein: CASRIGQGGSPLHF. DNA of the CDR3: TGTGCCAGCAGGATAGGACAGGGGGGATCACCCCTCCACTTT.

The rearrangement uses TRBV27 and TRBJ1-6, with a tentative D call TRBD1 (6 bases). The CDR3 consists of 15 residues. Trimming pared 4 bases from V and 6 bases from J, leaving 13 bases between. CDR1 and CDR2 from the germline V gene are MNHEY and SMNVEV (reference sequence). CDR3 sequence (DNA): TGTGCCAGCAGTTCAACAGGGATTTCTAATTCACCCCTCCACTTT. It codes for CASSSTGISNSPLHF.

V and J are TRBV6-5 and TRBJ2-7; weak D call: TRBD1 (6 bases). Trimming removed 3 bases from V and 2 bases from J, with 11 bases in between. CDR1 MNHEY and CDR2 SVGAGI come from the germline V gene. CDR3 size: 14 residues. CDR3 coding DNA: TGTGCCAGCAGTTATAGGGACAACCCCTACGAGCAGTACTTC. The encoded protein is CASSYRDNPYEQYF.

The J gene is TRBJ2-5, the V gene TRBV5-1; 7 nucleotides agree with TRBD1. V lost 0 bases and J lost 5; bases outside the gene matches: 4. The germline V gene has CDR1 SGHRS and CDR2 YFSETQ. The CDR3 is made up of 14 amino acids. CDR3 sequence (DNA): TGCGCCAGCAGCTTGGTAAGGGGGCGGGAGACCCAGTACTTC. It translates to CASSLVRGRETQYF.

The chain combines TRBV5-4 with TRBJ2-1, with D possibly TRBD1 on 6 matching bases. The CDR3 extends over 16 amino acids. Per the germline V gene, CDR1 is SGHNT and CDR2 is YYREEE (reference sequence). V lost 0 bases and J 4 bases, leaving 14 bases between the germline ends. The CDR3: CASSLAGQRGYNEQFF. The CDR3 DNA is TGTGCCAGCAGCTTGGCCGGGCAAAGGGGGTACAATGAGCAGTTCTTC.

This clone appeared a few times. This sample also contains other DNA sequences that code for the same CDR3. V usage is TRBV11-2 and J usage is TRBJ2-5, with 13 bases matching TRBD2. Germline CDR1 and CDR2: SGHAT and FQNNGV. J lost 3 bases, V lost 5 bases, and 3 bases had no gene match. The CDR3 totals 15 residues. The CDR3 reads CASSPGLAGEETQYF. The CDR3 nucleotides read TGTGCCAGCAGCCCCGGACTAGCGGGAGAAGAGACCCAGTACTTC. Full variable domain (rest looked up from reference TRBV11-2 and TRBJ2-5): EAGVAQSPRYKIIEKRQSVAFWCNPISGHATLYWYQQILGQGPKLLIQFQNNGVVDDSQLPKDRFSAERLKGVDSTLKIQPAKLEDSAVYLCASSPGLAGEETQYFGPGTRLLVL.

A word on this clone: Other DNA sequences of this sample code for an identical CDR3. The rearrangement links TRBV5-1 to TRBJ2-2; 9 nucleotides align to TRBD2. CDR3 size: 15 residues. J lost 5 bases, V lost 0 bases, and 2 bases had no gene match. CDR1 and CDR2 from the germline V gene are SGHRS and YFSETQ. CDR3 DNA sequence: TGCGCCAGCAGCTTGGAGCTAGCGGGAACCGGGGAGCTGTTTTTT. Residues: CASSLELAGTGELFF.

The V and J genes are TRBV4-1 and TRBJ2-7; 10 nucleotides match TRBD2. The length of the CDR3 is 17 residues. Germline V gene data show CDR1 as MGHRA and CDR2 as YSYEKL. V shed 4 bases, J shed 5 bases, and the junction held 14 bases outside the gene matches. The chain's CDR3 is CASSPGGLAGVRNEQYF. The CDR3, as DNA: TGCGCCAGCAGCCCGGGGGGGCTAGCGGGAGTTCGGAACGAGCAGTACTTC.

CDR3 sequence reads: CASSSGSGTGELFF. In nucleotides, the CDR3 is TGCGCCAGCAGTAGCGGGAGCGGCACCGGGGAGCTGTTTTTT. The genes are TRBV5-1 and TRBJ2-2; 9 positions match TRBD2. V lost 5 bases and J lost 4; bases outside the gene matches: 3. Germline lookup yields CDR1 SGHRS and CDR2 YFSETQ. This CDR3 has 14 residues.

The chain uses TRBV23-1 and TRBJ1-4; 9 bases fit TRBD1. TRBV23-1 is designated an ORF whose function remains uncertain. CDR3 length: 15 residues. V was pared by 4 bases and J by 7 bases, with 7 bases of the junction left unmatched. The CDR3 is CASSLGQGRSEKLFF. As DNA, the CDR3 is TGCGCCAGCAGTCTCGGACAGGGGCGGAGTGAAAAACTGTTTTTT.

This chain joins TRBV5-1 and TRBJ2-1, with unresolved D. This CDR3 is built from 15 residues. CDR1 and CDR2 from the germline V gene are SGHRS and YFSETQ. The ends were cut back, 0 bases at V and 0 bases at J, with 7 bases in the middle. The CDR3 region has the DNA TGCGCCAGCAGCTTGGGGTCCTACTCCTACAATGAGCAGTTCTTC. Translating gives CASSLGSYSYNEQFF.

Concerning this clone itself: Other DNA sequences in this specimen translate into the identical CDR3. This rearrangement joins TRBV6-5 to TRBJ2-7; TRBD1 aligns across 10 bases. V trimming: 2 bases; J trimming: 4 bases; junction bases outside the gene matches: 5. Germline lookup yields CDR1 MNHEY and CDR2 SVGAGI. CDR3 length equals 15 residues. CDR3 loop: CASSYRDRGSYEQYF. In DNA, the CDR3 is TGTGCCAGCAGTTACAGGGACAGGGGATCGTACGAGCAGTACTTC.

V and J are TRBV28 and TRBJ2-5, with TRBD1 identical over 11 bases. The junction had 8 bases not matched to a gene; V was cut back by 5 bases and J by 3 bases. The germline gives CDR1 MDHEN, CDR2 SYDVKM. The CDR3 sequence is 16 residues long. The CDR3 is CASSLSGGQGEETQYF. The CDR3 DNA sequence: TGTGCCAGCAGTCTCTCGGGGGGACAGGGGGAAGAGACCCAGTACTTC. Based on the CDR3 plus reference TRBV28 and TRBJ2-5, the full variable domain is DVKVTQSSRYLVKRTGEKVFLECVQDMDHENMFWYRQDPGLGLRLIYFSYDVKMKEKGDIPEGYSVSREKKERFSLILESASTNQTSMYLCASSLSGGQGEETQYFGPGTRLLVL.

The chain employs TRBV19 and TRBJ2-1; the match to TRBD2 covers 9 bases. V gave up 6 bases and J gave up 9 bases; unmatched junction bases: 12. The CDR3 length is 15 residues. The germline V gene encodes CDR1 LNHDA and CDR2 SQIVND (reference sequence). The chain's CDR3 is CASSPSGIYLGEQFF. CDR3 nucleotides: TGTGCCAGTAGCCCTAGCGGGATCTATTTGGGTGAGCAGTTCTTC. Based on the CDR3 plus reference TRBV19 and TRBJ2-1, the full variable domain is DGGITQSPKYLFRKEGQNVTLSCEQNLNHDAMYWYRQDPGQGLRLIYYSQIVNDFQKGDIAEGYSVSREKKESFPLTVTSAQKNPTAFYLCASSPSGIYLGEQFFGPGTRLTVL.

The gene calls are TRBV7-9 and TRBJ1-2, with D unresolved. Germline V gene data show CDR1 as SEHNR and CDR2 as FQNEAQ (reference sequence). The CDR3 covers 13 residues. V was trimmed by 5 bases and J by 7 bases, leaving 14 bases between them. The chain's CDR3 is CASSRLVGGGYTF. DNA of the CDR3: TGTGCCAGCAGCCGTTTGGTGGGAGGTGGCTACACCTTC.

In nucleotides, the CDR3 is TGTGCCAGCAGTTTAAGAGCCCCCAATCAGCCCCAGCATTTT. It encodes CASSLRAPNQPQHF. The genes are TRBV27 and TRBJ1-5; D not resolved. Germline CDR1 MNHEY, CDR2 SMNVEV (reference sequence). The CDR3 sequence is 14 residues long. Trimming took off 2 bases at V and 3 bases at J, with 8 bases between the two ends.

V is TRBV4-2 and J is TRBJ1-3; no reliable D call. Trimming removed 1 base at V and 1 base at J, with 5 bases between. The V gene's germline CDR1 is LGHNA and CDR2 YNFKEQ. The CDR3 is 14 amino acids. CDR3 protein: CASSQVGSGNTIYF. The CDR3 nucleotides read TGTGCCAGCAGCCAAGTCGGGTCTGGAAACACCATATATTTT.